This TCR beta chain was profiled in a study of blood T cell repertoires in COVID-19 (TCRdb year 2020). In the study overall: Samples covering the acute and convalescent phases of COVID-19 were provided by collaborators in the United States, Italy and Spain. The samples were drawn from two sources: the first 160 participants of the ongoing ImmuneRACE study, and some 1,300 subjects contributed by 6 global collaborators. Where HLA class I and class II types were available, the types were taken from metadata supplied by the sample provider, not from assay-based typing. The dataset comprised deeply sampled blood TCRbeta repertoires from subjects exposed to, actively infected with, or recovered from COVID-19. The prospective study material was composed of cDNA or gDNA derived from T cells, B-cell-depleted T cells, or PBMCs. The repertoires were released in a freely available public database intended as a resource for research on the immune response to SARS-CoV-2. A de-identified subject ID, COVID-19 status, age in years and sex were almost always included in the sample metadata.

TCRbeta CDR3 regions were amplified from genomic DNA using the immunoSEQ Assay, a bias-controlled multiplex PCR. For the original study's pipeline: Within the assay, amplification of reference gene primers was used to estimate how many nucleated cells each sample contained. To quantify the absolute abundance of each unique TCRbeta CDR3 rearrangement, sequence reads were collapsed and filtered. For each sample, productive Simpson clonality was calculated as the square root of Simpson's diversity index across productive rearrangements. TCRdb re-hosts the immuneACCESS table, in-frame sequences only. Its copies lack some clones; in the studies checked, an unresolved V gene accounts for under half of them, and the cause for the rest is not known. D and trimming were read from the DNA, whereas the V and J calls and clone size are those reported in that table. This sample is represented by around 700,000 clones; around 89% of them were singletons. The ten largest clones represent under 0.3% of the sample.

This clone has just a few counts. The antigen it recognizes is unknown. Base qualities were left out, and no much larger clone turns up one base away. General findings and caveats noted by the study authors: How much clinical and demographic metadata was included differed by source and by participant, and the metadata was provided uncurated.

Each collaborating institution followed its own protocols to collect whole blood in K2EDTA tubes. For TCRbeta analysis, collaborators shipped samples in one of three forms: frozen whole blood, isolated PBMCs, or DNA extracted from either of those sample types. CDR1 and CDR2, looked up from the germline V gene, are SQVTM and ANQGSEA. V loses 0 bases of germline sequence and J loses 3 bases, and the interval between the two ends is 9 bases. The CDR3 spans 13 residues, from the cysteine through the phenylalanine. The kept DNA is CDR3 alone, 39 bases in frame from the first base. Sequencing was carried out using peripheral blood. The receptor was isolated from a woman under 30 with acute or convalescent COVID-19. The chain is assembled from TRBV29-1 and TRBJ2-7; the D gene is perhaps TRBD1, from 6 matching bases. The nucleotide sequence reads TGCAGCGTTGAAGATCGACAGGACTACGAGCAGTACTTC. This is translated as CSVEDRQDYEQYF.